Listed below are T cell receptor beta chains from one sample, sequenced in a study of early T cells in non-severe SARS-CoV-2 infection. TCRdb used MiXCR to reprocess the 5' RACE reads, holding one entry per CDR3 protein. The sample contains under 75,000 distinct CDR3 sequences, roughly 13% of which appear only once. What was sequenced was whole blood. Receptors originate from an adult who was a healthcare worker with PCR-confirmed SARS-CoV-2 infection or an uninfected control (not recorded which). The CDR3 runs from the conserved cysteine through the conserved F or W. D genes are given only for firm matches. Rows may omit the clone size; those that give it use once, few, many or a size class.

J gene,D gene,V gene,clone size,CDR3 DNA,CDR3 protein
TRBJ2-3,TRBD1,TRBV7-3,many,TGTGCCAGCAGCTTAGGCGGGACAGGGCGCACAGATACGCAGTATTTT,CASSLGGTGRTDTQYF
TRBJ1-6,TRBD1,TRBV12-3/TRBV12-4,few,TGTGCCAGCAGTTCCGCCGGGACAGATAATTCACCCCTCCACTTT,CASSSAGTDNSPLHF
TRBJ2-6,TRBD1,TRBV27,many,TGTGCCAGCAGTTTCAATCAGGGGGCTGGGGCCAACGTCCTGACTTTC,CASSFNQGAGANVLTF
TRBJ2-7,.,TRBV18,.,TGTGCCAGCTCACCTGCCTGGGGCGAGCAGTACTTC,CASSPAWGEQYF
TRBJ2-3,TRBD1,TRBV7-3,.,TGTGCCAGCAGCTGGACAGGGGCAGATACGCAGTATTTT,CASSWTGADTQYF
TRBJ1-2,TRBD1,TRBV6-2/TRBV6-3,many,TGTGCCAGCAGTTTCAGCGGGACAGGGGGCAACTATGGCTACACCTTC,CASSFSGTGGNYGYTF
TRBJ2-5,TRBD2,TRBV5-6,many,TGTGCCAGCAGGCAAGGGACTAGGTCCCAGTACTTC,CASRQGTRSQYF
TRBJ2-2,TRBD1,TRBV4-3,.,TGCGCCAGCAGTCTGGGACAGGGGGGAATCGGGGAGCTGTTTTTT,CASSLGQGGIGELFF
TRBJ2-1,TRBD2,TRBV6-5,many,TGTGCCAGCAGATTACTAGCGGGGGGCCCTGGAGAGCAGTTCTTC,CASRLLAGGPGEQFF
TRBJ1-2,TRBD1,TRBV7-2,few,TGTGCCAGCAGCCCAGACAGGGGGCGCATAGACTATGGCTACACCTTC,CASSPDRGRIDYGYTF
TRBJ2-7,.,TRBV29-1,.,TGCAGCGTTGAGAAGGGATCCCTCGAGCAGTACTTC,CSVEKGSLEQYF
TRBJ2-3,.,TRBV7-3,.,TGTGCCAGCAGCGTACAGGGTACATCAGGCGCAGATACGCAGTATTTT,CASSVQGTSGADTQYF